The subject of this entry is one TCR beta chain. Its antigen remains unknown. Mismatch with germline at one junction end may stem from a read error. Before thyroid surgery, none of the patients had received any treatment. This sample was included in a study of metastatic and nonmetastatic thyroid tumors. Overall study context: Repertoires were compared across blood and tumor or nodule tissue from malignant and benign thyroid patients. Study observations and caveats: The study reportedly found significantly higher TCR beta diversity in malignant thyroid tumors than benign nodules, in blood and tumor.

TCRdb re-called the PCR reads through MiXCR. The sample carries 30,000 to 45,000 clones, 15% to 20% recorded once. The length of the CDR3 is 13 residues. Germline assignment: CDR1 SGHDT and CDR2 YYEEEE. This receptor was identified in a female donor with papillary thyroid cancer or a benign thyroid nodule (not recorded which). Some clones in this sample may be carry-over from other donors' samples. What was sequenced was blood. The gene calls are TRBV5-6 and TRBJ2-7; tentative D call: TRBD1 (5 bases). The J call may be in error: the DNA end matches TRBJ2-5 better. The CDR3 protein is CAISLVSGETQYF. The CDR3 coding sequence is TGTGCCATCAGCTTGGTGTCAGGGGAGACCCAGTACTTC.